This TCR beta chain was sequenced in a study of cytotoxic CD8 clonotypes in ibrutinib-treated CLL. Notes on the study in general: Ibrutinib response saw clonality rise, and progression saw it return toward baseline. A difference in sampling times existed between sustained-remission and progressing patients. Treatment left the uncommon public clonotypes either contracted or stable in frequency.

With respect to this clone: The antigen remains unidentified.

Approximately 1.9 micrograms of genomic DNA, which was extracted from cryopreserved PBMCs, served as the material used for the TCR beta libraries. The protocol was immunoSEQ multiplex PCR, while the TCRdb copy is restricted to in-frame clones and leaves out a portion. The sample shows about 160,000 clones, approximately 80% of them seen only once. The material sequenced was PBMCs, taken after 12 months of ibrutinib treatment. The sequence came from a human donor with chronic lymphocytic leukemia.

CDR3 nucleotides: TGTGCCAGCAGCCAGGACGGTGCCAGCTCCTACGAGCAGTACTTC. It translates to CASSQDGASSYEQYF. The chain combines TRBV7-2 with TRBJ2-7; D unclear. Germline values: CDR1 SGHTA, CDR2 FQGNSA. V was trimmed by 5 bases and J by 0 bases, leaving 14 bases between them. This CDR3 comprises 15 residues.